This TCR beta chain was identified in a study of shared clonotypes between healthy human individuals. This CDR3 comprises 14 residues. With 2 bases clipped from V and 1 base from J, the junction kept 2 bases outside the gene matches. Germline CDR1 reads SGHNT; CDR2 reads YYREEE (reference sequence). Sequencing used immunoSEQ multiplex PCR; TCRdb keeps in-frame clones, though not all of them. The data show some 500,000 clones, 90% to 97% seen once. The receptor was derived from a woman aged 25 to 39 in good health. Material: naive CD4+ T cells sorted from blood. The sample's subset: CD45RA+ positively selected. The chain employs TRBV5-4 and TRBJ2-5, with 7 bases lining up with TRBD2. This chain's CDR3 is CASSFGTTQETQYF. CDR3 nucleotide sequence: TGTGCCAGCAGCTTCGGGACTACCCAAGAGACCCAGTACTTC.